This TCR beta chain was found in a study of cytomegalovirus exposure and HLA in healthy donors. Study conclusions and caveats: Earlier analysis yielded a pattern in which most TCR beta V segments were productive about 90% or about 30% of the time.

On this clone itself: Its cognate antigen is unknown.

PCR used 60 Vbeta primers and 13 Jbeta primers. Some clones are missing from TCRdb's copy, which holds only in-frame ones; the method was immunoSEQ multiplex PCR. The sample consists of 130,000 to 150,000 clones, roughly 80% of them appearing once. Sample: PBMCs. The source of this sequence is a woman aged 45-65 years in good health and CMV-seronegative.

In DNA form, the CDR3 reads TGTGCCAGCACCAGGGAAGGCGGTTCACCCCTCCACTTT. This sequence encodes CASTREGGSPLHF. The chain is built from TRBV28 and TRBJ1-6; possibly TRBD1 for D (5 bases). Germline CDR1 is MDHEN and CDR2 is SYDVKM. The CDR3 consists of 13 residues. Trimming removed 7 bases from V and 9 bases from J, with 13 bases in between.